The 13 T cell receptor beta chains listed next were all sequenced from one sample in a study of blood T cell repertoires in COVID-19. Clones were read by immunoSEQ multiplex PCR, and TCRdb kept only the in-frame ones, dropping some. This repertoire shows about 130,000 clones, 70% to 85% found once; its top ten account for 3%. The sequencing input was peripheral blood. These receptors were obtained from an elderly woman with acute or convalescent COVID-19.

The V gene is TRBV19, the J gene TRBJ1-1; 7 bases line up with TRBD1. The V gene end was trimmed by 3 bases and the J gene end by 4 bases; junction bases not matched to a gene: 2. There are 13 residues in the CDR3. From germline, CDR1 is LNHDA and CDR2 SQIVND (reference sequence). The CDR3 DNA sequence: TGTGCCAGTAGTATTAACAGGGGCACTGAAGCTTTCTTT. This encodes CASSINRGTEAFF. Drawing the rest from reference TRBV19 and TRBJ1-1, the complete variable domain is DGGITQSPKYLFRKEGQNVTLSCEQNLNHDAMYWYRQDPGQGLRLIYYSQIVNDFQKGDIAEGYSVSREKKESFPLTVTSAQKNPTAFYLCASSINRGTEAFFGQGTRLTVV.

V and J are TRBV6-5 and TRBJ1-1; the D is unclear. The CDR3 sequence is 11 residues long. Trimming pared 7 bases from V and 1 base from J, leaving 4 bases between. Germline values: CDR1 MNHEY, CDR2 SVGAGI. CDR3 protein: CASIWNTEAFF. Here the CDR3 DNA reads TGTGCCAGCATCTGGAACACTGAAGCTTTCTTT.

The chain combines TRBV9 with TRBJ2-5; 9 nucleotides align to TRBD1. CDR1 and CDR2 from the germline V gene are SGDLS and YYNGEE. The CDR3 covers 15 residues. The V segment lost 4 bases and the J segment 4 bases; nucleotides outside the gene matches: 8. Here the CDR3 DNA reads TGTGCCAGCAGCCTCCAGACAGGGGGGGCAGAGACCCAGTACTTC. Translation gives CASSLQTGGAETQYF.

For the CDR3, the DNA is TGTGCCAGCAGCGTTGACAGGGGTGCAACTAATGAAAAACTGTTTTTT. Amino acids: CASSVDRGATNEKLFF. The chain carries TRBV9 and TRBJ1-4; 8 bases match TRBD1. V shed 2 bases, J shed 0 bases, and the junction held 3 bases outside the gene matches. CDR3 size: 16 residues. Germline values: CDR1 SGDLS, CDR2 YYNGEE. The full variable domain, completed using reference TRBV9 and TRBJ1-4, is DSGVTQTPKHLITATGQRVTLRCSPRSGDLSVYWYQQSLDQGLQFLIQYYNGEERAKGNILERFSAQQFPDLHSELNLSSLELGDSALYFCASSVDRGATNEKLFFGSGTQLSVL.

This chain connects TRBV4-1 to TRBJ2-2, with a possible D match to TRBD1 (6 bases). Trimming took 4 bases from V and 1 from J, leaving 16 bases between them. Germline CDR1 is MGHRA and CDR2 is YSYEKL. The CDR3 is 17 amino acids. The CDR3 DNA is TGCGCCAGCAGCCCTAAAGGCGGACAGAAGAACACCGGGGAGCTGTTTTTT. Translation gives CASSPKGGQKNTGELFF.

The J gene is TRBJ1-2, the V gene TRBV5-4; 9 positions match TRBD1. This CDR3 spans 15 amino acids. The junction had 7 bases not matched to a gene; V was cut back by 4 bases and J by 3 bases. CDR1 is SGHNT, CDR2 YYREEE, per germline (reference sequence). This chain's CDR3 is CASSPGQGTDYGYTF. CDR3 nucleotide sequence: TGTGCCAGCAGCCCGGGACAGGGTACGGACTATGGCTACACCTTC.

This clone occurred once. This chain connects TRBV7-2 to TRBJ1-5, with D possibly matching TRBD1 (6 bases). The germline gives CDR1 SGHTA, CDR2 FQGNSA. The V gene lost 5 bases and the J gene lost 3 bases, with 11 bases spanning the gap. The CDR3 contains 14 residues. CDR3 protein: CASSITGYNQPQHF. The CDR3 nucleotides are TGTGCCAGCAGCATCACAGGGTACAATCAGCCCCAGCATTTT.

The CDR3 spells CASSPTYEQYF. CDR3 bases: TGTGCCAGCAGCCCTACCTACGAGCAGTACTTC. The rearrangement uses TRBV2 and TRBJ2-7, with unresolved D. There are 11 residues in the CDR3. V shed 6 bases and J shed 2 bases, with 5 bases lying between them. Germline V gene lookup returns CDR1 SNHLY and CDR2 FYNNEI.

The genes are TRBV2 and TRBJ1-6; TRBD1 agrees at 7 bases. The V gene's germline CDR1 is SNHLY and CDR2 FYNNEI. The CDR3 runs 14 residues. V lost 7 bases, J lost 7 bases, and 7 bases stayed unmatched. For the CDR3, the DNA is TGTGCCAGCATAGGGCAGGGGGAAAATTCACCCCTCCACTTT. Encoded protein: CASIGQGENSPLHF.

The V and J genes are TRBV20-1 and TRBJ1-6, with TRBD1 matching 9 bases. CDR3 length: 15 amino acids. The germline CDR1 and CDR2 sequences are DFQATT and SNEGSKA (reference sequence). V was pared by 3 bases and J by 8 bases, with 8 bases of the junction left unmatched. The CDR3 is CSASPLDRGDSPLHF. CDR3 coding DNA: TGCAGTGCTAGTCCCCTAGACAGGGGGGATTCACCCCTCCACTTT.

The chain carries TRBV23-1 and TRBJ2-7; D perhaps matches TRBD2 (6 bases). TRBV23-1 is marked as an open reading frame, function uncertain. V lost 7 bases and J lost 3, with 16 bases in between. The CDR3 runs 14 residues. CDR3 sequence: CASIKGLKFYEQYF. The CDR3 bases are TGCGCCAGCATTAAGGGACTTAAGTTCTACGAGCAGTACTTC.

The V call is TRBV7-2, the J call TRBJ1-3, with a tentative D call TRBD1 (5 bases). The germline V and J ends were trimmed by 5 bases and 0 bases, with 17 bases remaining between them. CDR1 and CDR2 from the germline V gene are SGHTA and FQGNSA. The CDR3 covers 17 residues. For the CDR3, the DNA is TGTGCCAGCAGCCCCCAACAGGCTTCGTCCTCTGGAAACACCATATATTTT. It specifies CASSPQQASSSGNTIYF. Drawing the rest from reference TRBV7-2 and TRBJ1-3, the complete variable domain is GAGVSQSPSNKVTEKGKDVELRCDPISGHTALYWYRQSLGQGLEFLIYFQGNSAPDKSGLPSDRFSAERTGGSVSTLTIQRTQQEDSAVYLCASSPQQASSSGNTIYFGEGSWLTVV.

The J gene is TRBJ2-7, the V gene TRBV9, with 7 bases aligning to TRBD1. The germline CDR1 and CDR2 sequences are SGDLS and YYNGEE. Unmatched junction bases numbered 3, after V lost 0 bases and J lost 0 bases. The CDR3 extends over 15 amino acids. CDR3 residues: CASSVGGQHSYEQYF. The CDR3 DNA reads TGTGCCAGCAGCGTAGGGGGACAGCACTCCTACGAGCAGTACTTC.